This TCR beta chain was retrieved from a study of blood T cells in healthy people across ages. Study as a whole: Through template switching, about one barcoded beta molecule was captured per two T cells, as measured in model experiments. Study-wide results and caveats: The fall in TCR beta diversity per million T cells was roughly linear with age.

A second PCR of roughly 7 to 11 cycles used a sample-barcoded 5' primer and a J-beta primer mix. Any given sample supplied a minimum of 3 million CDR3-containing paired-end reads. TCRdb independently ran MiXCR on the 5' RACE reads; one entry per CDR3 protein. The table lists hundreds of thousands of distinct CDR3 sequences, about 34% of them singletons. Healthy Caucasians from Russia aged roughly 6 to 90 served as donors. This CDR3 is built from 22 residues. CDR1 and CDR2 from the germline V gene are SGDLS and YYNGEE. With V trimmed by 2 bases and J by 0 bases, 16 bases remained unmatched. Many counts were recorded for this clonotype. Its matching antigen is unknown.

The chain is built from TRBV9 and TRBJ2-1; 14 nucleotides agree with TRBD2. This TCR was recovered from a woman older than 75 in good health. Sequenced input: blood. The CDR3 loop is CASSVRKGGTSGGRSSYNEQFF. The CDR3 nucleotides read TGTGCCAGCAGCGTCAGGAAAGGGGGGACTAGCGGGGGCCGGAGCTCCTACAATGAGCAGTTCTTC. The variable domain in full, completed from reference TRBV9 and TRBJ2-1, reads DSGVTQTPKHLITATGQRVTLRCSPRSGDLSVYWYQQSLDQGLQFLIQYYNGEERAKGNILERFSAQQFPDLHSELNLSSLELGDSALYFCASSVRKGGTSGGRSSYNEQFFGPGTRLTVL.